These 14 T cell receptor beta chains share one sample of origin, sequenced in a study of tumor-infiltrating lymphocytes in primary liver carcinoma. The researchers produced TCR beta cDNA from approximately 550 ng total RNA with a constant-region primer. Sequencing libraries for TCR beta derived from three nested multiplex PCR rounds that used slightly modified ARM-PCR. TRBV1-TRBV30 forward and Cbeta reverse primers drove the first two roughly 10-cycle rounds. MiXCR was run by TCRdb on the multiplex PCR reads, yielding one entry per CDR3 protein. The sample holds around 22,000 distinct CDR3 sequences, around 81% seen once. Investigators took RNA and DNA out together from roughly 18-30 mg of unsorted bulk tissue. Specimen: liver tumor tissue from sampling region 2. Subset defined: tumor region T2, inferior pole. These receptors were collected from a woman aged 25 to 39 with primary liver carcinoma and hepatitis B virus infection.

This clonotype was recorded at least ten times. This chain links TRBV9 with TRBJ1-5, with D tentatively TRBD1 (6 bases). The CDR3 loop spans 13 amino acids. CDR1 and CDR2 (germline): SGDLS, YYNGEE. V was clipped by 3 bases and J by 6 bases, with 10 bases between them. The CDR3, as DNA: TGTGCCAGCAGCGAGGGGGTCGGTCAGCCCCAGCATTTT. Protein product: CASSEGVGQPQHF.

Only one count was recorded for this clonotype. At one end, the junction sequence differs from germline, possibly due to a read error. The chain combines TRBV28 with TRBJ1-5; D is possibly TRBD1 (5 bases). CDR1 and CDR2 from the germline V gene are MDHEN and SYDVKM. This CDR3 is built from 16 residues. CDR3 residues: CGSSPRQCYSNQPQHF. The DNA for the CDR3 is TGTGGCAGCAGTCCCCGACAGTGCTATAGCAATCAGCCCCAGCATTTT.

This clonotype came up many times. The CDR3 nucleotides read TGTGCCAGCAGCTTAGTTCTAGCGAGAGGGCTGGAGCAGTACTTC. Translation gives CASSLVLARGLEQYF. V usage is TRBV7-2 and J usage is TRBJ2-7; D is possibly TRBD2 (6 bases). Trimming took off 1 base at V and 7 bases at J, with 17 bases between the two ends. This CDR3 is 15 amino acids long. Germline CDR1 reads SGHTA; CDR2 reads FQGNSA.

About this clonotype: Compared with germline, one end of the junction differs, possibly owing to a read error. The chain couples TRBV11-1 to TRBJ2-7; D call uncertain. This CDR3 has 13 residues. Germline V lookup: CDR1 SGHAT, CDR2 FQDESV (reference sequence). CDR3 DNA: TGTGCCAGCAGCTTAGAATACCTCCCCGAGCATTGCTTC. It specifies CASSLEYLPEHCF.

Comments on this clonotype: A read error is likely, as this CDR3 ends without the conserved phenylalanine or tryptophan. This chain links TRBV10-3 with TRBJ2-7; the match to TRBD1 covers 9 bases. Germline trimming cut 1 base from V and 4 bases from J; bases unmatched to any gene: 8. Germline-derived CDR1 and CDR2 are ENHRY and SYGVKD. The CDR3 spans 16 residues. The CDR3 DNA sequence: TGTGCCATCAGTGAGTGGACAGGGGACATGACATACGAGCAGTACTAC. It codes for CAISEWTGDMTYEQYY.

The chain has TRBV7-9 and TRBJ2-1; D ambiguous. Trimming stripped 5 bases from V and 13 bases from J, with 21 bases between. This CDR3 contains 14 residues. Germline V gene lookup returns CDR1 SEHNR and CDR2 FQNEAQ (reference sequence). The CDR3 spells CASSPSAASGEQFF. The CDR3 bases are TGTGCCAGCAGCCCGAGCGCGGCGTCGGGTGAACAGTTCTTC.

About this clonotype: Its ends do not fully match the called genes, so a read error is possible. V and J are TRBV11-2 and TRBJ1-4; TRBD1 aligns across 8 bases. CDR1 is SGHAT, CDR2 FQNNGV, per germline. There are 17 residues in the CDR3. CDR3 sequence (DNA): TGTGCCAGCAGCTTAGTCGGGACAGGCCACGTCAATGAAAAACTGTCTTTT. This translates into CASSLVGTGHVNEKLSF.

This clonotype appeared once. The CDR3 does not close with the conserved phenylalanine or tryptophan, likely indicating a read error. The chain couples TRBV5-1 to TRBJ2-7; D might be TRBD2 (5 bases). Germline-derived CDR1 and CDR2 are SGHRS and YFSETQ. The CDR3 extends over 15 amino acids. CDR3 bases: TGCACCAGCAGCTCGAGGGCGGACGTCCTTTACGAGCAGTACTTG. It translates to CTSSSRADVLYEQYL.

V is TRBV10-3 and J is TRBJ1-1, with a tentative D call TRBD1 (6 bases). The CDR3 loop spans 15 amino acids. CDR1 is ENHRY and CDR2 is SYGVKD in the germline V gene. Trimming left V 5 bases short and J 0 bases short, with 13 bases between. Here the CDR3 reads CAISTGTTMNTEAFF. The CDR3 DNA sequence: TGTGCCATCAGTACCGGGACAACCATGAACACTGAAGCTTTCTTT.

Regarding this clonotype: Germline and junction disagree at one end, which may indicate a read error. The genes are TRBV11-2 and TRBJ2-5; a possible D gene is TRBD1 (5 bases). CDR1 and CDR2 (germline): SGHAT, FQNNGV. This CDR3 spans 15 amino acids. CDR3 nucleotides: TGTGCAAGCAGCTGTTTGACGACAGCCGCTGAGACCCAATACTTC. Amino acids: CASSCLTTAAETQYF.

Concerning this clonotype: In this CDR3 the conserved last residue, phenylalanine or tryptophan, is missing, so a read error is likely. CDR3 in amino acids: CANRYTGGMAEAFL. The CDR3 bases are TGTGCCAACAGATATACAGGGGGGATGGCTGAAGCTTTCTTA. V and J are TRBV11-2 and TRBJ1-1, with 8 bases identical to TRBD1. This CDR3 is built from 14 residues. CDR1 and CDR2 (germline): SGHAT, FQNNGV. Trimming at V came to 10 bases and at J to 6 bases, leaving 13 bases not matched to a gene.

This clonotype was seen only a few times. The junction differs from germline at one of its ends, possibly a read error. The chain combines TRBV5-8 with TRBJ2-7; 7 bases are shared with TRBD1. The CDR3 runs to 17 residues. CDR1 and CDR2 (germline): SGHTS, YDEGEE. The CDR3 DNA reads TGTGCCAGCAGCAGACCAAACGCCGGGACAGAAGTTTACGAGCGGTACTTC. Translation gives CASSRPNAGTEVYERYF.

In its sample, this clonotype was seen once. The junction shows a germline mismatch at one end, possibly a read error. The CDR3: CAISPTATQDDESF. Written as DNA, the CDR3 is TGTGCCATCAGTCCCACGGCGACCCAGGATGATGAGTCCTTC. The chain couples TRBV10-3 to TRBJ2-1; D is unclear. Germline assignment: CDR1 ENHRY and CDR2 SYGVKD. The CDR3 loop spans 14 amino acids.

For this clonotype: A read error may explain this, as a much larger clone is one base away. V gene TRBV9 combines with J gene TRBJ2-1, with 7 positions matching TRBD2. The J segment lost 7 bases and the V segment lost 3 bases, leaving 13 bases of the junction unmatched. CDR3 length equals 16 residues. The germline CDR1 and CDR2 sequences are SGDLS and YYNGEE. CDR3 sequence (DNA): TGTGCCAGCAGCGCCCGACTAGTGGGAGGGAGAAATGAGCAGTTCTTC. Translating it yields CASSARLVGGRNEQFF. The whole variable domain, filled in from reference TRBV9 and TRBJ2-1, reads DSGVTQTPKHLITATGQRVTLRCSPRSGDLSVYWYQQSLDQGLQFLIQYYNGEERAKGNILERFSAQQFPDLHSELNLSSLELGDSALYFCASSARLVGGRNEQFFGPGTRLTVL.